This TCR beta chain was profiled in a study of T-cell memory formation after mild COVID-19. This clonotype was seen more than once but under ten times. Its antigen remains unidentified. MiXCR, applied by TCRdb to the 5' RACE reads, yields one record per CDR3 protein. The data contain some 120,000 distinct CDR3 sequences, approximately 15% of them singletons. Study findings and constraints: Specificity for SARS-CoV-2 was not confirmed among the second-wave clones peaking on day 37.

The sequenced material came from PBMCs or a T cell subset sorted from them (not recorded which). The TCR originated in an adult woman who had mild COVID-19 (a few samples of this study predate the infection). Cell type and time point are not known.

CDR3 protein: CASSQEYQETQYF. The CDR3 coding sequence is TGTGCCAGCAGCCAAGAGTATCAAGAGACCCAGTACTTC. This rearrangement joins TRBV7-9 to TRBJ2-5; D call uncertain. CDR1 and CDR2 from the germline V gene are SEHNR and FQNEAQ (reference sequence). This CDR3 contains 13 residues. Trimming removed 5 bases from V and 2 bases from J, with 9 bases in between.